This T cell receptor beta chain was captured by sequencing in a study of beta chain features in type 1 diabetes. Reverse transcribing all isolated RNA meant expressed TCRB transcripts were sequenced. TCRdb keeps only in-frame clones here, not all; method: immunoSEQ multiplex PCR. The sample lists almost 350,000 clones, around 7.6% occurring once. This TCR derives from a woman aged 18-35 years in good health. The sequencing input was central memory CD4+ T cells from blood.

The DNA of the CDR3 is TGTGCCAGCAGTCGCGGGAGACAAGCAGATACGCAGTATTTT. It yields the protein CASSRGRQADTQYF. V gene TRBV25-1 combines with J gene TRBJ2-3, with 7 bases lining up with TRBD2. The CDR3 sequence is 14 residues long. Germline lookup yields CDR1 MGHDK and CDR2 SYGVNS. With V trimmed by 5 bases and J by 4 bases, 6 bases remained unmatched.